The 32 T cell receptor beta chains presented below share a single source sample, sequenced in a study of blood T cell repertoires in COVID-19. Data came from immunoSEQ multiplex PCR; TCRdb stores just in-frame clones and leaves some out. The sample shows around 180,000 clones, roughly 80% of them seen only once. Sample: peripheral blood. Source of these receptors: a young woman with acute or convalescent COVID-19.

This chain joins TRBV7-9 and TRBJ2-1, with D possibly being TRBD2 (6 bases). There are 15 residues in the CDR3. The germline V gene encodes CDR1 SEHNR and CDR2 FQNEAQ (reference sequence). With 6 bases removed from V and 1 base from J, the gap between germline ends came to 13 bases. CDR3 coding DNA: TGTGCCAGCAGAAGGGGCGGGGCTTCCTACAATGAGCAGTTCTTC. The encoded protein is CASRRGGASYNEQFF.

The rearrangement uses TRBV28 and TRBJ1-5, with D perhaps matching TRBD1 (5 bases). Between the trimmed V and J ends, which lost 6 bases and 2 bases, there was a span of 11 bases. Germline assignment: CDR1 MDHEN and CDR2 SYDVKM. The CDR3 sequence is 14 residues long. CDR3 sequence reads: CASRGGGGNQPQHF. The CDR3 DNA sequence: TGTGCCAGCAGGGGGGGAGGTGGCAATCAGCCCCAGCATTTT.

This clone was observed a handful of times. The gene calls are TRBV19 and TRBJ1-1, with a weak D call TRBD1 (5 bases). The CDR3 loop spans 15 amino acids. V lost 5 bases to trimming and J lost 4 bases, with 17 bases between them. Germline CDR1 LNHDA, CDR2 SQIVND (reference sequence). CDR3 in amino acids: CASSVYRSGGTEAFF. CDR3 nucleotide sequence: TGTGCCAGTAGTGTTTACAGGTCCGGGGGCACTGAAGCTTTCTTT. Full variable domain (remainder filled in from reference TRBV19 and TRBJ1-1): DGGITQSPKYLFRKEGQNVTLSCEQNLNHDAMYWYRQDPGQGLRLIYYSQIVNDFQKGDIAEGYSVSREKKESFPLTVTSAQKNPTAFYLCASSVYRSGGTEAFFGQGTRLTVV.

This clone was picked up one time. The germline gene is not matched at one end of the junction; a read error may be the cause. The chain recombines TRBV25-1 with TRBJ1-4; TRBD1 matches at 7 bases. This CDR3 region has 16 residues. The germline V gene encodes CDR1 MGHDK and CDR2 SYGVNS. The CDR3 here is CTSSGERTGGGEKLFF. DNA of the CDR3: TGTACCAGCAGTGGGGAACGGACAGGCGGAGGTGAAAAACTGTTTTTT.

The CDR3, as DNA: TGCAGCGGACAGACCGACTACGAGCAGTACTTC. As protein: CSGQTDYEQYF. This chain connects TRBV29-1 to TRBJ2-7; D is perhaps TRBD1 (5 bases). The CDR3 spans 11 residues. Germline assignment: CDR1 SQVTM and CDR2 ANQGSEA. Trimming pared 7 bases from V and 3 bases from J, leaving 10 bases between.

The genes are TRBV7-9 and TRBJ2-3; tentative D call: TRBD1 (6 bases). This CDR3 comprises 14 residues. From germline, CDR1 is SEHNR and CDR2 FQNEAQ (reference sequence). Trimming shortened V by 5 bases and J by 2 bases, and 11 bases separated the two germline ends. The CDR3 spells CASSDRPNTDTQYF. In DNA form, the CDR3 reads TGTGCCAGCAGCGACAGGCCCAACACAGATACGCAGTATTTT. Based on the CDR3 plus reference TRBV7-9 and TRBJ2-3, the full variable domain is DTGVSQNPRHKITKRGQNVTFRCDPISEHNRLYWYRQTLGQGPEFLTYFQNEAQLEKSRLLSDRFSAERPKGSFSTLEIQRTEQGDSAMYLCASSDRPNTDTQYFGPGTRLTVL.

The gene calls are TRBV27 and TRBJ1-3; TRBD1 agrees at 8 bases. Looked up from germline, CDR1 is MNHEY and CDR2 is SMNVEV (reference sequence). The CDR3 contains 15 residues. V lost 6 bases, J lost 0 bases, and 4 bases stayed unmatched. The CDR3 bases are TGTGCCAGCAGACGGCAGGGGGCCTCTGGAAACACCATATATTTT. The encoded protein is CASRRQGASGNTIYF.

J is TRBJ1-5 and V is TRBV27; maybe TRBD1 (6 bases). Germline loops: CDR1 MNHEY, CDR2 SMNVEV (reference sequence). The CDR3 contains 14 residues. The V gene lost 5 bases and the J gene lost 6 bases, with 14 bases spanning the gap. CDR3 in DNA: TGTGCCAGCAGTAAACAGGGATGGGGTCAGCCCCAGCATTTT. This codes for CASSKQGWGQPQHF.

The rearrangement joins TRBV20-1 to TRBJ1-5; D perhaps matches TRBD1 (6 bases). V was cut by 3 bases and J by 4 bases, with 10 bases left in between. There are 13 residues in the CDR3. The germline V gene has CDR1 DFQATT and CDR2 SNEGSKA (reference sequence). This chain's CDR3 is CSASDQGNQPQHF. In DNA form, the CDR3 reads TGCAGTGCTAGTGACCAGGGGAATCAGCCCCAGCATTTT.

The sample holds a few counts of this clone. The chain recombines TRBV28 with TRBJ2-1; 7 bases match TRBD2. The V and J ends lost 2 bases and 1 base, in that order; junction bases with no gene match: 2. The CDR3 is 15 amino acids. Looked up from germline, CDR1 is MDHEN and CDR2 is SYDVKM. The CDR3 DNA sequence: TGTGCCAGCAGTTTAGGCGGGAGATCCTACAATGAGCAGTTCTTC. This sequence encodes CASSLGGRSYNEQFF.

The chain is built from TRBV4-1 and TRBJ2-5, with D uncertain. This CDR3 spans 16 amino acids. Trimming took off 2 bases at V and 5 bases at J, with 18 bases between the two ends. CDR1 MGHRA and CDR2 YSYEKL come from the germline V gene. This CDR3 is CASSQQTENPWETQYF. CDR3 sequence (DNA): TGCGCCAGCAGCCAACAAACGGAGAACCCTTGGGAGACCCAGTACTTC.

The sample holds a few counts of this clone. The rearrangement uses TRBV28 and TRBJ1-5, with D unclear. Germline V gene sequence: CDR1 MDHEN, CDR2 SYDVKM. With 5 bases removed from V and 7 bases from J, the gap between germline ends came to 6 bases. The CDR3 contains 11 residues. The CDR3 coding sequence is TGTGCCAGCAGTAGAGGCCAGCCCCAGCATTTT. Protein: CASSRGQPQHF.

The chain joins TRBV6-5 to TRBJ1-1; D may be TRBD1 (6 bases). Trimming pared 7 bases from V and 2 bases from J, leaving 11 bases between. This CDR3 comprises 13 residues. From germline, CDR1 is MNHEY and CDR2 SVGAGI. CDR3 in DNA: TGTGCCAGCACCAACAGGGTCAACACTGAAGCTTTCTTT. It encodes CASTNRVNTEAFF.

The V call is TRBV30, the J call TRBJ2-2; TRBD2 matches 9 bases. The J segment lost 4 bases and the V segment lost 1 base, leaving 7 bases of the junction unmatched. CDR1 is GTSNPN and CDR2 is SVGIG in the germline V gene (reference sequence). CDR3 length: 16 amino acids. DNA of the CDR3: TGTGCCTGGAGTGGCGGGGGGGCCTCCGGCACCGGGGAGCTGTTTTTT. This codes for CAWSGGGASGTGELFF.

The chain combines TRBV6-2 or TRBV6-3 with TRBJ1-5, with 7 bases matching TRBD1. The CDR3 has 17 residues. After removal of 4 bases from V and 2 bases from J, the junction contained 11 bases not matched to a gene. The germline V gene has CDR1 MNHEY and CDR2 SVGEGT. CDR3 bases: TGTGCCAGCAGTTTCTTTGCGCGGGACAGTCGCAATCAGCCCCAGCATTTT. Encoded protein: CASSFFARDSRNQPQHF.

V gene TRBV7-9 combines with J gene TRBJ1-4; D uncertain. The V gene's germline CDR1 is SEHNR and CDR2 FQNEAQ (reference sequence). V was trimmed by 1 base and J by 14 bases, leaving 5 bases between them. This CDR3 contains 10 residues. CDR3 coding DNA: TGTGCCAGCAGCTTAGGGAGTCTGTTTTTT. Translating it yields CASSLGSLFF. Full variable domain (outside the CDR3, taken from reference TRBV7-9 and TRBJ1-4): DTGVSQNPRHKITKRGQNVTFRCDPISEHNRLYWYRQTLGQGPEFLTYFQNEAQLEKSRLLSDRFSAERPKGSFSTLEIQRTEQGDSAMYLCASSLGSLFFGSGTQLSVL.

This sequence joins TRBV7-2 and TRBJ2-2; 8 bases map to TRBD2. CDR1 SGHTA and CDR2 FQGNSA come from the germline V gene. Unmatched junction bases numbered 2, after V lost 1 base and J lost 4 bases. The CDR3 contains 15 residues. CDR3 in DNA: TGTGCCAGCAGCTTAGAACTAGCGGTCACCGGGGAGCTGTTTTTT. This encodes CASSLELAVTGELFF.

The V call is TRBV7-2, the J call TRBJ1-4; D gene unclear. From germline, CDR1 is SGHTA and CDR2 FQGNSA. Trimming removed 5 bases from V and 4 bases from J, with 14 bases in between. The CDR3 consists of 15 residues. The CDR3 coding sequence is TGTGCCAGCAGCCCAACGGGATCGATTAATGAAAAACTGTTTTTT. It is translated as CASSPTGSINEKLFF.

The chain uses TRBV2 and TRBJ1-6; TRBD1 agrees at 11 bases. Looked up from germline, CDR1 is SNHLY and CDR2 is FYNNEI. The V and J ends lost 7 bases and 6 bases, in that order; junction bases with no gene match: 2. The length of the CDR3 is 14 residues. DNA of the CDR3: TGTGCCAGCAAGGGGACAGGGGGTAATTCACCCCTCCACTTT. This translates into CASKGTGGNSPLHF. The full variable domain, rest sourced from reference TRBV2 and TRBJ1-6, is EPEVTQTPSHQVTQMGQEVILRCVPISNHLYFYWYRQILGQKVEFLVSFYNNEISEKSEIFDDQFSVERPDGSNFTLKIRSTKLEDSAMYFCASKGTGGNSPLHFGNGTRLTVT.

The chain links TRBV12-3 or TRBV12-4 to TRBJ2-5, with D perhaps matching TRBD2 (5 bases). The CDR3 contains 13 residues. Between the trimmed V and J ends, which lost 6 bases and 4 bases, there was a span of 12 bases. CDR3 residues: CASRGSVGETQYF. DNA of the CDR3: TGTGCCAGCAGGGGTAGCGTTGGAGAGACCCAGTACTTC.

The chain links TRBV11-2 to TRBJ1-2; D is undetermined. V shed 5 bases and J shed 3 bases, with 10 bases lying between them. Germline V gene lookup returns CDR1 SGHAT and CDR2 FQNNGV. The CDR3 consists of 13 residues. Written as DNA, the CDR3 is TGTGCCAGCAGCCCTAGCAGCCACTATGGCTACACCTTC. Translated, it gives CASSPSSHYGYTF. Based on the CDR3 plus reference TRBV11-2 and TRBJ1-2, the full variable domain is EAGVAQSPRYKIIEKRQSVAFWCNPISGHATLYWYQQILGQGPKLLIQFQNNGVVDDSQLPKDRFSAERLKGVDSTLKIQPAKLEDSAVYLCASSPSSHYGYTFGSGTRLTVV.

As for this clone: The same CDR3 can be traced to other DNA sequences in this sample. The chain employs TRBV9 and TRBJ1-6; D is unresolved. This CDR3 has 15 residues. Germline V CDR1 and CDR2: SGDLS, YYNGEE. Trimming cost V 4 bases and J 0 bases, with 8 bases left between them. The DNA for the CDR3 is TGTGCCAGCAGCCCCCCAGGCTCCTATAATTCACCCCTCCACTTT. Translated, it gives CASSPPGSYNSPLHF.

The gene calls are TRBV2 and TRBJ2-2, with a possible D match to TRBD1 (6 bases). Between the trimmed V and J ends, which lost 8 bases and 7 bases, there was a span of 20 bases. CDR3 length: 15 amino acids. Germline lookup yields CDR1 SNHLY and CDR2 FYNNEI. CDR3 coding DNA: TGTGCCAGCCGCTCTGGGACACTTCAGGGCGGGGAGCTGTTTTTT. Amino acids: CASRSGTLQGGELFF. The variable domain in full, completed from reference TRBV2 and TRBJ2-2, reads EPEVTQTPSHQVTQMGQEVILRCVPISNHLYFYWYRQILGQKVEFLVSFYNNEISEKSEIFDDQFSVERPDGSNFTLKIRSTKLEDSAMYFCASRSGTLQGGELFFGEGSRLTVL.

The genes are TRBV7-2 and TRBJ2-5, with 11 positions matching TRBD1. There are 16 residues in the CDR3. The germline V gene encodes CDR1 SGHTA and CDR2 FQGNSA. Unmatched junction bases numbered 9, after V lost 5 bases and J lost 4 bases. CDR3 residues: CASSQGQGARLETQYF. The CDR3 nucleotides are TGTGCCAGCAGCCAAGGACAGGGGGCGCGATTAGAGACCCAGTACTTC.

The CDR3 nucleotides are TGTGCCAGCAGCCCCGCCCGCAGGGAAGCTTTCTTT. Residues: CASSPARREAFF. The V and J genes are TRBV7-8 and TRBJ1-1, with D uncertain. The CDR3 sequence is 12 residues long. The ends were cut back, 5 bases at V and 8 bases at J, with 12 bases in the middle. Germline V gene data show CDR1 as SGHVS and CDR2 as FQNEAQ.

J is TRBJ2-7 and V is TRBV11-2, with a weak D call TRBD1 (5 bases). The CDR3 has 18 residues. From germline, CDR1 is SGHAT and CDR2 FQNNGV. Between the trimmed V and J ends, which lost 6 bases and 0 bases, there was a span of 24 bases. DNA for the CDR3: TGTGCCAGCAGTAGAGACAGCGCATTAAGCCTATTCTCCTACGAGCAGTACTTC. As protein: CASSRDSALSLFSYEQYF.

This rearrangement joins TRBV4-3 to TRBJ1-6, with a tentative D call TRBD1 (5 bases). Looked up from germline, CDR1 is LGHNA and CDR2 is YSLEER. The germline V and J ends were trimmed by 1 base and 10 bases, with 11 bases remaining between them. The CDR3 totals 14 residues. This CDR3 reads CASSQGAQGSPLHF. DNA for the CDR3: TGCGCCAGCAGCCAAGGGGCGCAGGGCTCACCCCTCCACTTT.

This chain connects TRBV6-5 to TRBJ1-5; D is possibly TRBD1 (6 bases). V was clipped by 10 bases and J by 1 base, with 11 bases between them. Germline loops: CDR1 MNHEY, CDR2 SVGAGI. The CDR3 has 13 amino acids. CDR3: CATTGQSNQPQHF. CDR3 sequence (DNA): TGTGCCACCACAGGACAGAGCAATCAGCCCCAGCATTTT.

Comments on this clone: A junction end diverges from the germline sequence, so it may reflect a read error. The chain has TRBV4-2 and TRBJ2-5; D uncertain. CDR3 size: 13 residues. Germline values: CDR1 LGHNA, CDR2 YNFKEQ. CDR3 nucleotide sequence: TGTGCCAGCAGCCAACCCAAGGAAGAGGCCCAGTACTTC. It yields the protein CASSQPKEEAQYF.

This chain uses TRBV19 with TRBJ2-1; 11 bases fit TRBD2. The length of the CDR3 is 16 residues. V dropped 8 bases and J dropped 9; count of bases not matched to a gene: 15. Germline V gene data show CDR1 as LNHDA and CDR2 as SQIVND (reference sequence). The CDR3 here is CASGKTSGSWRGEQFF. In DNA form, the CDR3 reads TGTGCCAGTGGTAAAACTAGCGGGAGCTGGCGGGGTGAGCAGTTCTTC. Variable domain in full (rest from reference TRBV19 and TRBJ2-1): DGGITQSPKYLFRKEGQNVTLSCEQNLNHDAMYWYRQDPGQGLRLIYYSQIVNDFQKGDIAEGYSVSREKKESFPLTVTSAQKNPTAFYLCASGKTSGSWRGEQFFGPGTRLTVL.

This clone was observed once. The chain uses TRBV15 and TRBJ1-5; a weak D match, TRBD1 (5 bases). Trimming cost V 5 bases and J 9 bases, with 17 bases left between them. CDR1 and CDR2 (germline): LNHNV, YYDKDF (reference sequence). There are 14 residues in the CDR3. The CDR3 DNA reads TGTGCCACCAGCGCTCGGACCCTTACAGGGCCCCAGCATTTT. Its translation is CATSARTLTGPQHF.

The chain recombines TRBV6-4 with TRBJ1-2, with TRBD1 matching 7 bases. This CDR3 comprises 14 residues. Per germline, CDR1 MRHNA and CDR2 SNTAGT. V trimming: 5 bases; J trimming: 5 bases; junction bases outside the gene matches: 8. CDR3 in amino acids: CASSNETGLYGYTF. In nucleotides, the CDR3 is TGTGCCAGCAGTAATGAGACAGGGTTATATGGCTACACCTTC.